This paragraph covers one TCR beta chain sequence. This specimen comes from a study of shared clonotypes between healthy human individuals. Some clones are missing from TCRdb's copy, which holds only in-frame ones; the method was immunoSEQ multiplex PCR. The repertoire holds approximately 1.4 million clones, with under 99% as singletons. Germline values: CDR1 SQVTM, CDR2 ANQGSEA. This CDR3 is 14 amino acids long. The ends were cut back, 7 bases at V and 0 bases at J, with 13 bases in the middle. The sequenced sample consisted of naive CD4+ T cells sorted from blood. Subset meaning: CD45RA+ positively selected. The receptor's source is a man aged 30 to 39 in good health. The rearrangement links TRBV29-1 to TRBJ2-1; D is unresolved. The DNA of the CDR3 is TGCAGCGCCCCTTTCGCGTCCTCCTACAATGAGCAGTTCTTC. This sequence encodes CSAPFASSYNEQFF.